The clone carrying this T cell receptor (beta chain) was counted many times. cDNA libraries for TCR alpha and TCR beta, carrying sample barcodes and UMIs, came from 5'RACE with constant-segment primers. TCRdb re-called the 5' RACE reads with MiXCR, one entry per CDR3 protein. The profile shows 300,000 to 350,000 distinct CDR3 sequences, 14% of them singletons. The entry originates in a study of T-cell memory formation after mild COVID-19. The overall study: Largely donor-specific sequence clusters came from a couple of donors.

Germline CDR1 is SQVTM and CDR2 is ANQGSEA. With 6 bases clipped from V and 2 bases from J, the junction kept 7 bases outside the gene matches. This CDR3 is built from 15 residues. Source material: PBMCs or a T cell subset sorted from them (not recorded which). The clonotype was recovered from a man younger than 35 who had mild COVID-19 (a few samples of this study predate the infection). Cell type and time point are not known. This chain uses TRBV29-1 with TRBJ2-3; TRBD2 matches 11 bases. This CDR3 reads CSVRTSGGYTDTQYF. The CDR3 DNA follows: TGCAGCGTAAGAACTAGCGGGGGTTACACAGATACGCAGTATTTT.